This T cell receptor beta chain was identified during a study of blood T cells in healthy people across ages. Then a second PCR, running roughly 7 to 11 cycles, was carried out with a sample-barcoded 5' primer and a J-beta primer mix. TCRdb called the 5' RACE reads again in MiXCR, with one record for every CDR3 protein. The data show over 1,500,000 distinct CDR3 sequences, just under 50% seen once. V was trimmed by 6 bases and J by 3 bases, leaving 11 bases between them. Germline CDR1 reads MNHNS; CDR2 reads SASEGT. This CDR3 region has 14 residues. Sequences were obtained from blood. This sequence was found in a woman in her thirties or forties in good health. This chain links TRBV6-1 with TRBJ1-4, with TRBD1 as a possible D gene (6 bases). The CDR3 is CASSRGSANEKLFF. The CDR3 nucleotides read TGTGCCAGCAGCAGGGGCAGCGCTAATGAAAAACTGTTTTTT.